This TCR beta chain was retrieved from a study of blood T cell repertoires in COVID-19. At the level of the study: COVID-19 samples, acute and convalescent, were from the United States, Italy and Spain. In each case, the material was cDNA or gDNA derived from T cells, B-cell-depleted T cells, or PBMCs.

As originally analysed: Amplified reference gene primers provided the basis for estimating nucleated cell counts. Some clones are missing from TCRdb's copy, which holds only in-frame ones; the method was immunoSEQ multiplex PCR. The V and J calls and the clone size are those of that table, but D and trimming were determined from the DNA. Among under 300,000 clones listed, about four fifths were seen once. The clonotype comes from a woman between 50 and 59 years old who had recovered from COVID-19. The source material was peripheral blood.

CDR3: CASSTGSNSPLHF. The CDR3 nucleotides read TGTGCCAGCAGCACAGGCTCTAATTCACCCCTCCACTTT. The chain recombines TRBV28 with TRBJ1-6; a possible D gene is TRBD1 (5 bases). The CDR3 is 13 amino acids. Germline CDR1 reads MDHEN; CDR2 reads SYDVKM. With 6 bases removed from V and 6 bases from J, the gap between germline ends came to 9 bases.